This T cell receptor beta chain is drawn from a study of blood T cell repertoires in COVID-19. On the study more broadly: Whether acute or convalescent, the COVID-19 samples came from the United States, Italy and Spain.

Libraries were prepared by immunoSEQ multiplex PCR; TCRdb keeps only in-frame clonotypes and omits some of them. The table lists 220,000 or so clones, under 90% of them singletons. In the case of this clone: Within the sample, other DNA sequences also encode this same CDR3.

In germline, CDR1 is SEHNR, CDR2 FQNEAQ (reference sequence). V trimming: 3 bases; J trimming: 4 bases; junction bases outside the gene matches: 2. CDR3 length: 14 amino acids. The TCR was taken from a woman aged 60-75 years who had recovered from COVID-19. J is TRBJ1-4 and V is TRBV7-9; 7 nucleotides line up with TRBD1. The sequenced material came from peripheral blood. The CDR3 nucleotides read TGTGCCAGCAGCTTGGGACAGAGTAATGAAAAACTGTTTTTT. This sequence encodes CASSLGQSNEKLFF.